The 18 T cell receptor beta chains presented below share a single source sample, sequenced in a study of T cell responses to AZD1222 COVID-19 vaccine. Libraries were prepared by immunoSEQ multiplex PCR; TCRdb keeps only in-frame clonotypes and omits some of them. Here the sample spans approximately 74,000 clones, less than 85% being singletons. Material: peripheral blood, obtained 28 days after the second AZD1222 dose. Receptors were obtained from an adult who received the AZD1222 COVID-19 vaccine.

This sequence joins TRBV27 and TRBJ2-1, with D maybe TRBD1 (6 bases). The CDR3 has 14 residues. The germline V gene has CDR1 MNHEY and CDR2 SMNVEV (reference sequence). The ends were cut back, 4 bases at V and 4 bases at J, with 11 bases in the middle. The CDR3 is CASSSGQKYNEQFF. For the CDR3, the DNA is TGTGCCAGCAGTTCTGGACAGAAGTACAATGAGCAGTTCTTC.

V usage is TRBV5-4 and J usage is TRBJ2-7; D gene ambiguous. V was shortened by 4 bases and J by 0 bases, with 11 bases between the two germline ends. Looked up from germline, CDR1 is SGHNT and CDR2 is YYREEE (reference sequence). The CDR3 has 14 amino acids. DNA for the CDR3: TGTGCCAGCAGCGGTCCCCCTAGCTCCTACGAGCAGTACTTC. Its protein product is CASSGPPSSYEQYF.

The chain uses TRBV10-3 and TRBJ2-3, with 7 bases lining up with TRBD1. CDR3 length equals 15 residues. Germline CDR1 reads ENHRY; CDR2 reads SYGVKD. V was clipped by 4 bases and J by 1 base; unmatched bases: 5. This chain's CDR3 is CAISVDRDGTDTQYF. DNA for the CDR3: TGTGCCATCAGTGTTGACAGGGACGGCACAGATACGCAGTATTTT.

The chain joins TRBV2 to TRBJ1-2, with D possibly matching TRBD1 (5 bases). Trimming removed 10 bases at V and 2 bases at J, with 20 bases between. Germline CDR1 SNHLY, CDR2 FYNNEI. This CDR3 is built from 15 residues. The CDR3 sequence: CATIMLYGGNYGYTF. The CDR3 nucleotides read TGTGCCACGATCATGCTGTACGGGGGGAACTATGGCTACACCTTC.

The J gene is TRBJ2-5, the V gene TRBV4-2; weak D call: TRBD2 (6 bases). The CDR3 totals 16 residues. CDR1 is LGHNA and CDR2 is YNFKEQ in the germline V gene. V was clipped by 2 bases and J by 0 bases, with 13 bases between them. The CDR3 region has the DNA TGTGCCAGCAGCCAACGGGACTCGGGGTACCAAGAGACCCAGTACTTC. Its translation is CASSQRDSGYQETQYF.

The table lists this clone with a few counts. The chain uses TRBV3-1 (or the pseudogene TRBV3-2) and TRBJ1-1; the match to TRBD1 covers 8 bases. Germline loops: CDR1 LGHDT, CDR2 YNNKEL (reference sequence). CDR3 length: 14 amino acids. The trim removed 5 bases at V and 6 bases at J, leaving 8 bases unmatched. The CDR3 loop is CASSVGQGGAEAFF. The CDR3 bases are TGTGCCAGCAGCGTTGGACAGGGAGGGGCTGAAGCTTTCTTT.

The chain employs TRBV12-3 or TRBV12-4 and TRBJ2-5; a possible D gene is TRBD2 (6 bases). With 4 bases removed from V and 5 bases from J, the gap between germline ends came to 11 bases. This CDR3 spans 13 amino acids. CDR3 DNA sequence: TGTGCCAGCAGTTGGGTTGGGGGGGAGACCCAGTACTTC. Its protein is CASSWVGGETQYF.

This clone was observed a handful of times. V and J are TRBV7-9 and TRBJ2-6; no clear D. V was pared by 2 bases and J by 1 base, with 3 bases between. The germline V gene has CDR1 SEHNR and CDR2 FQNEAQ (reference sequence). There are 14 residues in the CDR3. For the CDR3, the DNA is TGTGCCAGCAGCTTACCTTCTGGGGCCAACGTCCTGACTTTC. It is translated as CASSLPSGANVLTF.

This rearrangement joins TRBV5-1 to TRBJ1-1; 12 positions agree with TRBD1. The J segment lost 3 bases and the V segment lost 4 bases, leaving 10 bases of the junction unmatched. Germline values: CDR1 SGHRS, CDR2 YFSETQ. CDR3 length: 17 amino acids. This CDR3 reads CASSPGTGGDSHTEAFF. The CDR3 DNA follows: TGCGCCAGCAGCCCTGGGACAGGGGGCGACTCGCACACTGAAGCTTTCTTT. Based on the CDR3 plus reference TRBV5-1 and TRBJ1-1, the full variable domain is KAGVTQTPRYLIKTRGQQVTLSCSPISGHRSVSWYQQTPGQGLQFLFEYFSETQRNKGNFPGRFSGRQFSNSRSEMNVSTLELGDSALYLCASSPGTGGDSHTEAFFGQGTRLTVV.

The chain carries TRBV7-3 and TRBJ2-3, with D maybe TRBD2 (5 bases). Trimming shortened V by 2 bases and J by 4 bases, and 13 bases separated the two germline ends. The CDR3 contains 15 residues. Germline V CDR1 and CDR2: SGHTA, FQGTGA. In DNA, the CDR3 is TGTGCCAGCAGCTTAGGAGGTCTAAACCCAGATACGCAGTATTTT. Translated: CASSLGGLNPDTQYF.

The chain uses TRBV4-1 and TRBJ2-5; D gene unclear. With 0 bases removed from V and 1 base from J, the gap between germline ends came to 9 bases. The CDR3 is made up of 15 amino acids. The germline V gene encodes CDR1 MGHRA and CDR2 YSYEKL. CDR3 protein: CASSQDPAFQETQYF. The CDR3 region has the DNA TGCGCCAGCAGCCAAGATCCTGCATTCCAAGAGACCCAGTACTTC.

J is TRBJ2-2 and V is TRBV19; D uncertain. Trimming stripped 5 bases from V and 3 bases from J, with 4 bases between. This CDR3 has 12 amino acids. CDR1 is LNHDA and CDR2 is SQIVND in the germline V gene (reference sequence). This CDR3 reads CASSVYTGELFF. DNA of the CDR3: TGTGCCAGTAGTGTTTACACCGGGGAGCTGTTTTTT.

CDR3 sequence (DNA): TGTGCTAGTGGTTCGGACAGACTAAATGAGCAGTTCTTC. It translates to CASGSDRLNEQFF. The chain employs TRBV12-5 and TRBJ2-1, with TRBD1 as a possible D gene (6 bases). CDR1 and CDR2 from the germline V gene are LGHNT and FRNRAP. The CDR3 is 13 residues long. V shed 4 bases and J shed 7 bases, with 11 bases lying between them.

The V call is TRBV18, the J call TRBJ2-5; D gene ambiguous. Germline V CDR1 and CDR2: KGHSH, LQKENI. The germline V and J ends were trimmed by 1 base and 7 bases, with 10 bases remaining between them. There are 13 residues in the CDR3. DNA of the CDR3: TGTGCCAGCTCACCACAGGGTGTGGGGACCCAGTACTTC. Encoded protein: CASSPQGVGTQYF.

This sequence joins TRBV18 and TRBJ2-7, with D unresolved. The germline V and J ends were trimmed by 6 bases and 4 bases, with 13 bases remaining between them. Germline CDR1 is KGHSH and CDR2 is LQKENI. The CDR3 sequence is 13 residues long. The CDR3 sequence: CASSQMLGYEQYF. The DNA for the CDR3 is TGTGCCAGCTCTCAGATGCTGGGATACGAGCAGTACTTC.

In its sample, this clone was seen a few times. V is TRBV6-6 and J is TRBJ1-2; no clear D gene. The CDR3 sequence is 13 residues long. V dropped 2 bases and J dropped 4 bases, with 8 bases sitting between them. Germline V lookup: CDR1 MNHNY, CDR2 SVGAGI (reference sequence). The CDR3 loop is CASSYISGYGYTF. CDR3 nucleotide sequence: TGTGCCAGCAGTTACATAAGTGGCTATGGCTACACCTTC.

The CDR3 nucleotides read TGTGCCAGCAGCTTAGCCAGGGCTCTCACCGGGGAGCTGTTTTTT. Encoded protein: CASSLARALTGELFF. V usage is TRBV11-3 and J usage is TRBJ2-2; TRBD1 might be the D (5 bases). V dropped 1 base and J dropped 4 bases, with 10 bases sitting between them. The CDR3 loop spans 15 amino acids. In germline, CDR1 is SGHNT, CDR2 YENEEA.

The chain recombines TRBV20-1 with TRBJ2-7, with D unclear. The CDR3 covers 10 residues. The germline V gene encodes CDR1 DFQATT and CDR2 SNEGSKA (reference sequence). V was clipped by 0 bases and J by 5 bases, with 2 bases between them. The CDR3 DNA reads TGCAGTGCTAGAGATAACGAGCAGTACTTC. This encodes CSARDNEQYF.